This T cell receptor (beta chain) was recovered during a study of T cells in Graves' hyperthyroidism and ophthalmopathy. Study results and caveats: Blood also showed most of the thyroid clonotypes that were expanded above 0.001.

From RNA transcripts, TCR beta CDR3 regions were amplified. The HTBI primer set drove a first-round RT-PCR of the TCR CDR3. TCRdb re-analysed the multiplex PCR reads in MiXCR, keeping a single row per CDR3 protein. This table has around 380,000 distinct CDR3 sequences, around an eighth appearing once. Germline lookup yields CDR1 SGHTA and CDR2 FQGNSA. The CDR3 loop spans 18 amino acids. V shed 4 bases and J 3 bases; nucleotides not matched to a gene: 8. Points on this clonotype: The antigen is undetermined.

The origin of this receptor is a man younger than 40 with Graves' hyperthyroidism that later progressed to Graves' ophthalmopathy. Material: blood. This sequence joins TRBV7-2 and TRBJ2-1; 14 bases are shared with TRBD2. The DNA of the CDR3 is TGTGCCAGCAGCTCTAAGGGGACTAGCGGGGGCTTCTACAATGAGCAGTTCTTC. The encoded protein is CASSSKGTSGGFYNEQFF.